This T cell receptor beta chain appears in the sequencing data of a study of blood T cell repertoires in COVID-19. Study at large: From the United States, Italy and Spain came samples of acute and convalescent COVID-19. Nucleic acid was either cDNA or gDNA, and it came from T cells, B-cell-depleted T cells, or PBMCs.

Measured with immunoSEQ multiplex PCR; TCRdb has only the in-frame clones, and not every one. The data contain roughly 93,000 clones, about 87% of them seen just once; the ten biggest clones take up more than 0.85%. CDR1 is KGHSH, CDR2 LQKENI, per germline. CDR3 length equals 14 residues. Trimming took off 3 bases at V and 4 bases at J, with 10 bases between the two ends. This chain joins TRBV18 and TRBJ1-5, with D hard to call. The sequenced sample consisted of peripheral blood. The origin of this receptor is a human donor in a cohort sampled during active COVID-19. This chain's CDR3 is CASSPQKANQPQHF. The CDR3 DNA reads as TGTGCCAGCTCACCTCAAAAAGCTAATCAGCCCCAGCATTTT.